The clone carrying this T cell receptor beta chain was counted at least ten times. The antigen is undetermined. This entry is derived from a study of T cells after posttransplantation cyclophosphamide. A marrow graft followed busulfan-fludarabine conditioning, with cyclophosphamide on days +3 and +4. Looked up from germline, CDR1 is KGHSH and CDR2 is LQKENI. Trimming took 3 bases from V and 6 from J; bases not matched to a gene: 5. The CDR3 contains 13 residues. Whole-study findings and limits: Later blood repertoires were often dominated by clones from the donor CD8+ memory compartment. TRB clonality was highly associated with recipient CMV seropositivity and reactivation. TRB overlap between skin or GI tissue T cells and blood was limited.

The assay was immunoSEQ multiplex PCR, and TCRdb's table has in-frame clones only and misses some. Sampling found around 13,000 clones, none seen once. The sequence was obtained from a female patient aged 35 to 55 who received an allogeneic stem cell transplant from an unrelated donor, was CMV-positive, and had acute GVHD only. Some T cells may trace back to the graft donor. The sequenced sample was PBMCs, obtained after allogeneic stem cell transplant with posttransplant cyclophosphamide. V and J are TRBV18 and TRBJ2-7, with 7 bases that match TRBD1. The CDR3 DNA follows: TGTGCCAGCTCACCCAGACAGGGCTCCGAGCAGTACTTC. This codes for CASSPRQGSEQYF.